This TCR beta chain was documented in a study of tumor-infiltrating lymphocytes in localized non-small cell lung cancer. Turning to the study itself: Patients included smokers and never-smokers with various histologies, some sampled after neoadjuvant chemotherapy.

Measured with immunoSEQ multiplex PCR; TCRdb has only the in-frame clones, and not every one. The data hold around 17,000 clones, with approximately 80% observed a single time. Overall study results and limits: Tumors had more T cell infiltration than uninvolved lung, per TCRbeta sequencing and CD3 counts. Tumor T-cell fraction was not associated with recurrence-free survival.

A word on this clone: Its specificity is not known.

This clonotype originated in a human donor with non-small cell lung cancer. Sequencing was carried out using lung tumor tissue.

The CDR3 protein is CASSLAAGLNNEQFF. CDR3 nucleotide sequence: TGCGCCAGCAGCTTGGCCGCGGGGCTTAACAATGAGCAGTTCTTC. The V call is TRBV5-1, the J call TRBJ2-1; a possible D gene is TRBD2 (6 bases). The CDR3 runs to 15 residues. V was cut by 0 bases and J by 5 bases, with 12 bases left in between. In germline, CDR1 is SGHRS, CDR2 YFSETQ.